The clone carrying this TCR beta chain was seen only once. The source of the sample is a study of early T cells in non-severe SARS-CoV-2 infection. Study background: Alpha and beta chains were unpaired, from unsorted whole-blood bulk RNA.

Each cDNA molecule carried a unique molecular identifier. MiXCR, applied by TCRdb to the 5' RACE reads, yields one record per CDR3 protein. This table holds about 17,000 distinct CDR3 sequences, more than 5.5% found once. The V end lost 3 bases, the J end lost 14 bases, and 16 bases lay between the germline ends. This CDR3 is built from 12 residues. The germline V gene encodes CDR1 SGHTA and CDR2 FQGNSA. This sequence originates from an adult who was a healthcare worker with PCR-confirmed SARS-CoV-2 infection or an uninfected control (not recorded which). V is TRBV7-2 and J is TRBJ1-2; the D is unclear. The sample was whole blood, taken at baseline. The CDR3 region has the DNA TGTGCCAGCAGCTTGCACAGCCTAGCGGAGACCTTC. This sequence encodes CASSLHSLAETF.